These T cell receptor beta chains were read from a single sample in a study of blood T cell repertoires in COVID-19. Using immunoSEQ multiplex PCR, the repertoire was profiled, and TCRdb retains in-frame clones only, with some absent. In the table there are approximately 300,000 clones, about 92% of which are singletons. Input material: PBMCs or T cells enriched from blood (not recorded which). The receptors were gathered from a man aged 60-69 years who had recovered from COVID-19. The CDR3 runs from the conserved cysteine through the conserved F or W. The D gene is left open where the match is weak. Size values are once, few and many counts, or a class for expanded clones, and some rows have none.

abundance	v_gene	j_gene	d_gene	CDR3nt	CDR3aa
.	TRBV2	TRBJ1-6	TRBD1	TGTGCCAGACAGGGGGTGGGTAATTCACCCCTCCACTTT	CARQGVGNSPLHF
.	TRBV27	TRBJ1-6	.	TGTGCCAGCAGTTCCTCGGGGAGTTACTCCTATAATTCACCCCTCCACTTT	CASSSSGSYSYNSPLHF
.	TRBV20-1	TRBJ2-1	.	TGCAGTGCTAGTGGCCCTGAAAGGCGGGGTGCGAATGAGCAGTTCTTC	CSASGPERRGANEQFF
.	TRBV5-1	TRBJ1-2	.	TGCGCCAGCAGCCCCGACAGCAACTATGGCTACACCTTC	CASSPDSNYGYTF
.	TRBV2	TRBJ1-4	.	TGTGCCAGCAGTGTGACTCAGAAAGCTAATGAAAAACTGTTTTTT	CASSVTQKANEKLFF
.	TRBV27	TRBJ2-7	TRBD2	TGTGCCAGCAGTTCGATCCGACTAGCGGGAGTTTATCACGAGCAGTACTTC	CASSSIRLAGVYHEQYF
.	TRBV3-1/TRBV3-2	TRBJ2-5	.	TGTGCCAGCAGCCTGGGCATCCAAGAGACCCAGTACTTC	CASSLGIQETQYF
.	TRBV3-1/TRBV3-2	TRBJ2-5	TRBD1	TGTGCCAGCAGCCAAGGGGAAGACAGGGCGAAAGAGACCCAGTACTTC	CASSQGEDRAKETQYF
.	TRBV24-1	TRBJ2-3	.	TGTGCCACCAGTGATCCTGGCACAGATACGCAGTATTTT	CATSDPGTDTQYF
.	TRBV11-2	TRBJ1-1	.	TGTGCCAGCAGCTTAGTGGTCAGGAATGCTGGGGAAGCTTTCTTT	CASSLVVRNAGEAFF
.	TRBV9	TRBJ2-4	TRBD1	TGTGCCAGCAGCGTCCGGGACAGGGCGGTAAACATTCAGTACTTC	CASSVRDRAVNIQYF
.	TRBV5-4	TRBJ2-3	.	TGTGCCAGCAGCTTGTTATGGGCCCGGACAGATACGCAGTATTTT	CASSLLWARTDTQYF
.	TRBV27	TRBJ1-1	.	TGTGCCAGCAGCCCTTTGACAGGGAACACTGAAGCTTTCTTT	CASSPLTGNTEAFF
few	TRBV6-4	TRBJ1-1	.	TGTGCCAGCAGTGACCAAGCTAACACTGAAGCTTTCTTT	CASSDQANTEAFF
once	TRBV2	TRBJ2-1	TRBD1	TGTGCCAGCAGGGACCGGGACAGATACAATGAGCAGTTCTTC	CASRDRDRYNEQFF
.	TRBV10-3	TRBJ2-7	.	TGTGCCATCAGTCGCACAGACTACGAGCAGTACTTC	CAISRTDYEQYF
.	TRBV5-1	TRBJ1-5	TRBD1	TGCGCCAGCAGACAGGGGGCTCGGAGCAATCAGCCCCAGCATTTT	CASRQGARSNQPQHF
.	TRBV10-3	TRBJ2-1	.	TGTGCCATCAGTGACCCCCAGTCCGACAGGAGCTCCTACAATGAGCAGTTCTTC	CAISDPQSDRSSYNEQFF
.	TRBV7-8	TRBJ1-1	.	TGTGCCAGCAGCTTAGCGAGGGTCCGGAACACTGAAGCTTTCTTT	CASSLARVRNTEAFF
few	TRBV7-9	TRBJ2-6	.	TGTGCCAGCAGCTTAACCACAGGCAACTCTGGGGCCAACGTCCTGACTTTC	CASSLTTGNSGANVLTF
.	TRBV19	TRBJ2-7	.	TGTGCCAGTAGTATAGGGAAGGGGAACTACGAGCAGTACTTC	CASSIGKGNYEQYF
once	TRBV7-9	TRBJ1-4	.	TGTGCCAGCAGCTTATCTGGGGGAGGCGGTGAAAAACTGTTTTTT	CASSLSGGGGEKLFF
.	TRBV19	TRBJ2-2	TRBD1	TGTGCCAGTAGTAAGACAGGGGGTGTTACCGGGGAGCTGTTTTTT	CASSKTGGVTGELFF
.	TRBV4-3	TRBJ1-5	.	TGCGCCAGCAGCCAAGACAGGAATCAGCCCCAGCATTTT	CASSQDRNQPQHF
.	TRBV6-1	TRBJ1-4	TRBD1	TGTGCCAGCAGTGTCCGGGGACAGGTGCTAGCAACTAATGAAAAACTGTTTTTT	CASSVRGQVLATNEKLFF
.	TRBV6-5	TRBJ1-4	TRBD1	TGTGCCAGCAGTTATACAGGGGAGGATGAAAAACTGTTTTTT	CASSYTGEDEKLFF
once	TRBV19	TRBJ2-3	TRBD1	TGTGCCAGTAGTACGACAGGGGGCAGAGATACGCAGTATTTT	CASSTTGGRDTQYF
.	TRBV2	TRBJ2-1	TRBD2	TGTGCCAGCATTTCAGGGCGGACTAGCGGGAGGACCGATGAGCAGTTCTTC	CASISGRTSGRTDEQFF